Reported below is one T cell receptor beta chain. Its antigen is unknown. This CDR3 has 16 amino acids. V was shortened by 5 bases and J by 2 bases, with 19 bases between the two germline ends. Germline V lookup: CDR1 SGHKS, CDR2 YYEKEE (reference sequence). The sample is drawn from a study of breast tumors, draining lymph nodes, adjacent tissues. Points from the study as a whole: Data fit most tumor T cells coming from lymph node, expanding in tumor. Data only fit, rather than demonstrated, lymph node origin of most tumor T cells. Compared with basal-like, luminal-like tumors shared significantly more repertoire with nontumor tissue. Tumor TCR diversity was below lymph nodes but above nontumor tissue.

The lymph nodes were axillary draining lymph nodes from breast cancer patients. In TCRdb, the multiplex PCR reads were re-called with MiXCR into one record per CDR3 protein. This sample yields some 230,000 distinct CDR3 sequences, of which less than 35% are seen a single time; under 4.5% belongs to the top ten. The chain has TRBV5-5 and TRBJ1-2; D gene ambiguous. The clonotype was recovered from a female donor with breast cancer. Some clones in this sample may be carry-over from other donors' samples. Specimen: axillary lymph node tissue. CDR3 in amino acids: CASRDLFGDVNYGYTF. Here the CDR3 DNA reads TGTGCCAGCAGAGATTTGTTTGGAGACGTCAACTATGGCTACACCTTC.